This T cell receptor (beta chain) is drawn from a study of OX40 agonist ivuxolimab in advanced cancers. TCRdb's table, derived via immunoSEQ multiplex PCR, lists solely in-frame clones and lacks some. The sample lists tens of thousands of clones, over 70% seen once, with about 2% in the top ten. Germline V CDR1 and CDR2: LGHNA, YSLEER. The germline V and J ends were trimmed by 4 bases and 3 bases, with 12 bases remaining between them. There are 14 residues in the CDR3. The J gene is TRBJ1-1, the V gene TRBV4-3, with D tentatively TRBD1 (6 bases). The clonotype comes from an adult with an advanced solid tumor such as melanoma, head and neck, liver or kidney cancer. Sequencing used CD4+ or CD8+ T cells sorted from blood, obtained in a trial of the OX40 agonist ivuxolimab. This CDR3 reads CASSRYRVDTEAFF. CDR3 nucleotides: TGCGCCAGCAGCCGTTACAGGGTGGACACTGAAGCTTTCTTT.